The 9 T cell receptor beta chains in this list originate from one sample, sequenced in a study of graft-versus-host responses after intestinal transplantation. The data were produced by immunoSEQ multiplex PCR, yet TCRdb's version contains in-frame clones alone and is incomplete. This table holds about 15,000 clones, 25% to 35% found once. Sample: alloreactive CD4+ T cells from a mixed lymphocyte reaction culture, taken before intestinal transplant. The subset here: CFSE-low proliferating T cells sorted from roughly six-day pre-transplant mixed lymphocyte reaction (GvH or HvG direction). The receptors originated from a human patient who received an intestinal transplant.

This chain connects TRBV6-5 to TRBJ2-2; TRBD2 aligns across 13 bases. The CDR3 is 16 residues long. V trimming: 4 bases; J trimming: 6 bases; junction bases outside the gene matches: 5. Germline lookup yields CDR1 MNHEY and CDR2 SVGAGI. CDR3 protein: CASSSGLAGVPGELFF. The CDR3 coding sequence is TGTGCCAGCAGTTCCGGACTAGCGGGAGTTCCCGGGGAGCTGTTTTTT.

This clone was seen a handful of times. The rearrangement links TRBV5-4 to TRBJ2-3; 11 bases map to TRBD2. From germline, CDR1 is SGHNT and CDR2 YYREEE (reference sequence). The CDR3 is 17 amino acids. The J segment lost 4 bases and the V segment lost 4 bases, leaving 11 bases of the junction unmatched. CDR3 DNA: TGTGCCAGCAGCCAAGGCGCACTAGCGGGAGTGGCAGATACGCAGTATTTT. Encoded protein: CASSQGALAGVADTQYF. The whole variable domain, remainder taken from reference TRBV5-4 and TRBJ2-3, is ETGVTQSPTHLIKTRGQQVTLRCSSQSGHNTVSWYQQALGQGPQFIFQYYREEENGRGNFPPRFSGLQFPNYSSELNVNALELDDSALYLCASSQGALAGVADTQYFGPGTRLTVL.

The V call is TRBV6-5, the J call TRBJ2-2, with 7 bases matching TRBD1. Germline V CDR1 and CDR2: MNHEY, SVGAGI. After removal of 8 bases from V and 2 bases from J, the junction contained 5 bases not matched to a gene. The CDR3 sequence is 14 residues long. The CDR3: CASRQGPNTGELFF. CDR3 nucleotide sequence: TGTGCCAGCCGACAGGGCCCTAACACCGGGGAGCTGTTTTTT.

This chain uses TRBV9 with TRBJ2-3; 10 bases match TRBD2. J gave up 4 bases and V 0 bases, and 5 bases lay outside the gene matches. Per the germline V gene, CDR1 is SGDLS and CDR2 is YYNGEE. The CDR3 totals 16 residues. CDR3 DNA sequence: TGTGCCAGCAGCGTAGAGGGGACTAGCGCGTCAGATACGCAGTATTTT. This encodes CASSVEGTSASDTQYF.

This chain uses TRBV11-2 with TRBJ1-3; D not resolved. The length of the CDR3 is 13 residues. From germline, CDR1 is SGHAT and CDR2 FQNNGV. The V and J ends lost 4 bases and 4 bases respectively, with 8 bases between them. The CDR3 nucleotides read TGTGCCAGCAGCTCGGTCAGGGGAAACACCATATATTTT. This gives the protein CASSSVRGNTIYF.

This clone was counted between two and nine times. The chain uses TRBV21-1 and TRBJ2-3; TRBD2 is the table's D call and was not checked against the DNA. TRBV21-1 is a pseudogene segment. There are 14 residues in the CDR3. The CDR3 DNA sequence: TGTGCCAGCAGCAAAATAGCGGGAGATGATACGCAGTATTTT. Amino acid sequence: CASSKIAGDDTQYF.

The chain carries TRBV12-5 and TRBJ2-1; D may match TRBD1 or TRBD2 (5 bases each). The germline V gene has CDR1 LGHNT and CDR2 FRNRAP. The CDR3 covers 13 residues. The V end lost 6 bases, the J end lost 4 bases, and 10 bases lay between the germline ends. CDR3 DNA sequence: TGTGCTAGTGGGGGGCCGGGGTACAATGAGCAGTTCTTC. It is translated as CASGGPGYNEQFF.

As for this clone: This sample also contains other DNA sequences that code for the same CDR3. For the CDR3, the DNA is TGTGCCAGCAGGGGGGCAGGGGGTCCCGGGGAGCTGTTTTTT. It translates to CASRGAGGPGELFF. J is TRBJ2-2 and V is TRBV2; 7 bases map to TRBD1. This CDR3 spans 14 amino acids. The junction had 7 bases not matched to a gene; V was cut back by 6 bases and J by 6 bases. CDR1 SNHLY and CDR2 FYNNEI come from the germline V gene.

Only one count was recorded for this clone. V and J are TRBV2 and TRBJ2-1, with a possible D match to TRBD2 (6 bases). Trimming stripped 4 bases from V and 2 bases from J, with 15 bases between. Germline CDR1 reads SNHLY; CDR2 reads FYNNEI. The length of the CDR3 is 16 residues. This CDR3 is CASSGGWEAPYNEQFF. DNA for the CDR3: TGTGCCAGCAGTGGCGGATGGGAGGCCCCCTACAATGAGCAGTTCTTC.